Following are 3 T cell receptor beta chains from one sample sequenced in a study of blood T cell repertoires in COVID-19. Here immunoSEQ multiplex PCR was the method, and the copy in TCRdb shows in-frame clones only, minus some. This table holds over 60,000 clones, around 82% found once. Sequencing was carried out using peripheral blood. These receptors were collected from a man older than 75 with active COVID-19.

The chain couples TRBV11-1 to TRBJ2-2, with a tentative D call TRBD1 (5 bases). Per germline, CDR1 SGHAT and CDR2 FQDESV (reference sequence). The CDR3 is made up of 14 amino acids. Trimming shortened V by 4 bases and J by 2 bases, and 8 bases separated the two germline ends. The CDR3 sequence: CASSSQGNTGELFF. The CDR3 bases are TGTGCCAGCAGCTCTCAGGGTAACACCGGGGAGCTGTTTTTT.

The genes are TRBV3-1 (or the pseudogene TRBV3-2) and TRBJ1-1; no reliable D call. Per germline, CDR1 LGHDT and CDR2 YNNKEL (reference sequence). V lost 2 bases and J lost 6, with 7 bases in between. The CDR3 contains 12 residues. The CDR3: CASSQTRAEAFF. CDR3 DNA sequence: TGTGCCAGCAGCCAAACTAGAGCTGAAGCTTTCTTT.

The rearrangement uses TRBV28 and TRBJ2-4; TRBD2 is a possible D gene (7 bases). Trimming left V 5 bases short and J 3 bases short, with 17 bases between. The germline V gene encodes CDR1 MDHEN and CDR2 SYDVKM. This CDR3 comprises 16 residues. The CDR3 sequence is CASSPPGEGFKNIQYF. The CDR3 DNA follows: TGTGCCAGCAGTCCCCCAGGGGAGGGCTTCAAAAACATTCAGTACTTC.